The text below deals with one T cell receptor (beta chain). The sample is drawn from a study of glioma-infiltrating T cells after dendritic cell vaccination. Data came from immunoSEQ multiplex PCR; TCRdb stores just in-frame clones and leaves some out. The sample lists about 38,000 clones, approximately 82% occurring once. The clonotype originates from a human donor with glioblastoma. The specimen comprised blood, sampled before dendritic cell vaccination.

For the CDR3, the DNA is TGTGCCAGCACCTCGGCCGGGACAGAGAACAATGAGCAGTTCTTC. This translates into CASTSAGTENNEQFF. This sequence joins TRBV6-5 and TRBJ2-1; 7 bases line up with TRBD1. The CDR3 totals 15 residues. The J segment lost 5 bases and the V segment lost 7 bases, leaving 11 bases of the junction unmatched. The germline V gene has CDR1 MNHEY and CDR2 SVGAGI.